The entry that follows covers one T cell receptor beta chain sequence. Its specificity is unknown. This entry belongs to a study of cytomegalovirus exposure and HLA in healthy donors. The PCR made use of 60 Vbeta and 13 Jbeta primers. Some clones are missing from TCRdb's copy, which holds only in-frame ones; the method was immunoSEQ multiplex PCR. Altogether more than 85,000 clones are present, 60% to 80% being singletons, with the ten largest covering roughly 15%. The study, taken as a whole, reports: Per a prior analysis, the majority of TCR beta V segments were productive roughly 87% or roughly 30% of the time.

Losses at the gene ends were 4 bases for V and 4 bases for J; bases not matched to a gene: 9. Germline V CDR1 and CDR2: MDHEN, SYDVKM. The CDR3 loop spans 16 amino acids. This sequence joins TRBV28 and TRBJ2-3; 9 bases fit TRBD1. The source is a woman in her forties or fifties in good health and CMV-seropositive. The sequenced sample consisted of PBMCs. In nucleotides, the CDR3 is TGTGCCAGCAGTTCGGTGGGGACAGGGCCGTCAGATACGCAGTATTTT. Its translation: CASSSVGTGPSDTQYF.